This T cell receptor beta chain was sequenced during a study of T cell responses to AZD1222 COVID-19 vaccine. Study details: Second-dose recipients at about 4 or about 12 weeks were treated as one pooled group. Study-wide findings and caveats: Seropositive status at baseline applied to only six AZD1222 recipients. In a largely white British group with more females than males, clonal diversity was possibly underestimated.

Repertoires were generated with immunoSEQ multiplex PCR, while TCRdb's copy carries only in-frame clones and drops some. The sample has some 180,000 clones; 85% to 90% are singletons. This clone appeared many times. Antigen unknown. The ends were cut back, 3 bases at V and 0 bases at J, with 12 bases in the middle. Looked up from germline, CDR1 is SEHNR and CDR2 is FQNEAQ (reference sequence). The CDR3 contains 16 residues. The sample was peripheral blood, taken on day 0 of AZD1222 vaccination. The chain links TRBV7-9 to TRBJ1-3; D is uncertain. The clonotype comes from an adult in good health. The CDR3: CASSLAFLRSGNTIYF. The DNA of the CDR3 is TGTGCCAGCAGCTTGGCGTTTCTCCGCTCTGGAAACACCATATATTTT.